This T cell receptor beta chain was identified in a study of blood T cells in healthy people across ages. Study-level findings and limits: It was the long-lived donors that had more naive CD4+ cells and higher diversity than aged donors. Changes seen in expanded clonotypes were possibly confounded by donor CMV status left unknown. Age showed a roughly linear inverse relationship with TCR beta diversity per million T cells.

A sample-barcoded 5' primer and a J-beta primer mix were used in a second PCR of about 6 to 11 cycles. Using its own MiXCR run on the 5' RACE reads, TCRdb lists one record per CDR3 protein. The data hold hundreds of thousands of distinct CDR3 sequences, with 50% to 60% observed a single time. CDR3 size: 17 residues. CDR1 and CDR2 from the germline V gene are DFQATT and SNEGSKA (reference sequence). V shed 2 bases and J shed 0 bases, with 17 bases lying between them. Peripheral blood from each donor was collected in a volume of approximately 9.2 milliliters. This clonotype showed up just a few times. The antigen is unknown.

The chain joins TRBV20-1 to TRBJ1-5; D is uncertain. Sequenced sample: blood. The TCR comes from a man aged 55 to 70 in good health. The CDR3 region has the DNA TGCAGTGCTAGACCATGGAAGGACCAGAATAGCAATCAGCCCCAGCATTTT. Protein sequence: CSARPWKDQNSNQPQHF.